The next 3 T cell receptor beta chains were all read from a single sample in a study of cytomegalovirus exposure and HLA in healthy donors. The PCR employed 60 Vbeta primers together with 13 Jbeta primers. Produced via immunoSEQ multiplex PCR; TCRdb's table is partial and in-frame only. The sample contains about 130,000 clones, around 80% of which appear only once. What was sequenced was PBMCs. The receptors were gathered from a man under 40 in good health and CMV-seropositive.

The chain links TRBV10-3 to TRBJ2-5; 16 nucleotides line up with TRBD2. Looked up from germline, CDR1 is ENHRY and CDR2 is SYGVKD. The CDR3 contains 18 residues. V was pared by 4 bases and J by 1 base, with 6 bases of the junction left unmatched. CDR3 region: CAISGGLAGGLSQETQYF. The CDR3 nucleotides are TGTGCCATCAGTGGGGGACTAGCGGGAGGGCTCTCCCAAGAGACCCAGTACTTC.

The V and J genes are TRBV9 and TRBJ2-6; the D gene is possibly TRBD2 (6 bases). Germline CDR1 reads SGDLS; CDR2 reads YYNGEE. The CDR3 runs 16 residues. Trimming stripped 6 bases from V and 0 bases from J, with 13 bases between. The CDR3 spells CASNGAGFSGANVLTF. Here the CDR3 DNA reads TGTGCCAGCAATGGGGCGGGATTCTCTGGGGCCAACGTCCTGACTTTC.

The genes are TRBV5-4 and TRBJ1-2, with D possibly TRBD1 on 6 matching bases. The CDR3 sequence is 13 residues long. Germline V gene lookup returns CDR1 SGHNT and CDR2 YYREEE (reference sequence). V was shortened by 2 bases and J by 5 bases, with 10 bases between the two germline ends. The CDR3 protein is CASSFRTAYGYTF. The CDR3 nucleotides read TGTGCCAGCAGCTTTCGGACAGCGTATGGCTACACCTTC.